Described below is a single T cell receptor (beta chain) sequence and its context. No antigen is known for it. The CDR3 covers 13 residues. Germline V CDR1 and CDR2: SGHRS, YFSETQ. Trimming pared 7 bases from V and 3 bases from J, leaving 13 bases between. This entry is derived from a study of post-analysis software for immune sequencing data. Whole-study context: Relapsing-remitting, secondary progressive and progressive-relapsing courses of multiple sclerosis were included. Overall study results and limits: When the samples were clustered directly with F measure, those that had been prepared in the same batch showed strong co-clustering. Patients used about 5 TRBV segments, including TRBV5-6, TRBV5-1 and TRBV20-1, more often than controls. Controls' normalized Chao1 diversity significantly exceeded that of multiple sclerosis patients.

Unique-molecular-identifier-tagged TCR beta cDNA libraries were used. T cells, 1 to 10 million of them, yielded roughly 0.5 million cDNA molecules. MiXCR, run by TCRdb on the PCR reads, gives a single entry per CDR3 protein. Altogether some 890,000 distinct CDR3 sequences are present, under 70% being singletons, with the ten largest covering 4% to 5.5%. This clonotype was sampled from a girl aged 5 to 17 with multiple sclerosis. Sequenced: blood. This chain joins TRBV5-1 and TRBJ2-5, with a tentative D call TRBD2 (5 bases). CDR3 nucleotides: TGCGCCAGCGGGCCCGGGAAAGAAGAGACCCAGTACTTC. Amino acids: CASGPGKEETQYF.